Given below is one TCR beta chain in context. Germline CDR1 reads SGHKS; CDR2 reads YYEKEE (reference sequence). Trimming stripped 1 base from V and 9 bases from J, with 14 bases between. This CDR3 has 14 amino acids. Assay: immunoSEQ multiplex PCR; the TCRdb copy retains only in-frame clones and omits some. The sample records more than 35,000 clones, approximately 80% being singletons. The sample is drawn from a study of OX40 agonist ivuxolimab in advanced cancers. About the study: Three patients, one with hepatocellular carcinoma and two with cutaneous melanoma, achieved partial responses.

The TCR was taken from an adult with an advanced solid tumor such as melanoma, head and neck, liver or kidney cancer. Here the sequenced sample was CD4+ or CD8+ T cells sorted from blood, taken in a trial of the OX40 agonist ivuxolimab. V and J are TRBV5-5 and TRBJ1-5, with D tentatively TRBD1 (5 bases). The chain's CDR3 is CASSLNGAGGPQHF. As DNA, the CDR3 is TGTGCCAGCAGCTTGAACGGGGCGGGTGGGCCCCAGCATTTT.